The 30 T cell receptor beta chains presented below share a single source sample, sequenced in a study of blood T cells in healthy people across ages. The authors ran a second PCR of 7 to 11 cycles using a sample-barcoded 5' primer and a J-beta primer mix. Via MiXCR, TCRdb re-called the 5' RACE reads, giving one row per CDR3 protein. The sample yields 850,000 to 1,300,000 distinct CDR3 sequences, 35% to 50% seen once. What was sequenced was blood. These receptors were obtained from an older woman in good health.

V gene TRBV20-1 combines with J gene TRBJ2-1; 8 positions agree with TRBD2. V was clipped by 5 bases and J by 9 bases; unmatched bases: 9. The CDR3 contains 13 residues. The germline V gene has CDR1 DFQATT and CDR2 SNEGSKA (reference sequence). The CDR3 nucleotides are TGCAGTGCTGGTCGACTAGCGATAAGTGAGCAGTTCTTC. Its translation: CSAGRLAISEQFF.

J is TRBJ1-5 and V is TRBV3-1, with D possibly matching TRBD1 (5 bases). Per the germline V gene, CDR1 is LGHDT and CDR2 is YNNKEL (reference sequence). This CDR3 is built from 15 residues. Between the trimmed V and J ends, which lost 3 bases and 11 bases, there was a span of 20 bases. CDR3 residues: CASSQYRGGRLTQHF. The CDR3 DNA is TGTGCCAGCAGCCAGTACCGCGGGGGGAGGTTAACCCAGCATTTT.

The CDR3 DNA sequence: TGCGCCAGCAGCTTGCGTGATGGGGACTATGGCTACACCTTC. Residues: CASSLRDGDYGYTF. The V gene is TRBV5-1, the J gene TRBJ1-2, with no clear D. Germline CDR1 reads SGHRS; CDR2 reads YFSETQ. This CDR3 is 14 amino acids long. Trimming stripped 1 base from V and 3 bases from J, with 10 bases between.

The chain recombines TRBV18 with TRBJ2-7; a possible D gene is TRBD1 (6 bases). CDR3 size: 16 residues. Germline CDR1 is KGHSH and CDR2 is LQKENI. V was pared by 3 bases and J by 1 base, with 16 bases between. CDR3 amino acids: CASSPPGQFLSYEQYF. The CDR3 DNA is TGTGCCAGCTCACCTCCCGGACAGTTCCTTTCCTACGAGCAGTACTTC.

This chain links TRBV30 with TRBJ2-1; possibly TRBD2 for D (5 bases). The V and J ends lost 3 bases and 5 bases respectively, with 14 bases between them. CDR1 is GTSNPN, CDR2 SVGIG, per germline (reference sequence). The CDR3 length is 14 residues. DNA of the CDR3: TGTGCCTGGAGGGCCCGACTATCCGACAATGAGCAGTTCTTC. The encoded protein is CAWRARLSDNEQFF.

This sequence joins TRBV3-1 and TRBJ2-5; D is uncertain. Germline V lookup: CDR1 LGHDT, CDR2 YNNKEL (reference sequence). Trimming pared 10 bases from V and 1 base from J, leaving 10 bases between. The CDR3 has 12 amino acids. CDR3 coding DNA: TGTGCCACACAAAGGGTCCAAGAGACCCAGTACTTC. Translating gives CATQRVQETQYF.

The gene calls are TRBV2 and TRBJ1-5; D not resolved. CDR1 SNHLY and CDR2 FYNNEI come from the germline V gene. The CDR3 consists of 13 residues. Trimming stripped 1 base from V and 6 bases from J, with 7 bases between. The chain's CDR3 is CASSEGELQPQHF. CDR3 nucleotide sequence: TGTGCCAGCAGTGAAGGGGAACTTCAGCCCCAGCATTTT.

This clonotype occurred a few times. The gene calls are TRBV25-1 and TRBJ2-1; perhaps TRBD2 as D (6 bases). V lost 3 bases, J lost 15 bases, and 9 bases lay in between. The CDR3 sequence is 10 residues long. Germline V gene sequence: CDR1 MGHDK, CDR2 SYGVNS. The DNA of the CDR3 is TGTGCCAGCAGTGAGACTAGGTGGTTCTTC. Translating it yields CASSETRWFF. Based on the CDR3 plus reference TRBV25-1 and TRBJ2-1, the full variable domain is EADIYQTPRYLVIGTGKKITLECSQTMGHDKMYWYQQDPGMELHLIHYSYGVNSTEKGDLSSESTVSRIRTEHFPLTLESARPSHTSQYLCASSETRWFFGPGTRLTVL.

This chain uses TRBV15 with TRBJ2-7; TRBD1 aligns across 11 bases. J was trimmed by 0 bases and V by 3 bases; bases with no gene match: 1. The CDR3 is made up of 15 amino acids. From germline, CDR1 is LNHNV and CDR2 YYDKDF (reference sequence). CDR3 in amino acids: CATSRGQGVSYEQYF. The CDR3 nucleotides read TGTGCCACCAGCAGGGGACAGGGGGTCTCCTACGAGCAGTACTTC.

In DNA, the CDR3 is TGCAGTGCTAGAGATGCGACAGGGGTCGGGGCCGAGCAGTACTTC. Protein: CSARDATGVGAEQYF. The V gene is TRBV20-1, the J gene TRBJ2-7; 8 nucleotides align to TRBD1. Trimming cost V 0 bases and J 6 bases; bases outside gene matches: 10. The CDR3 loop spans 15 amino acids. The germline CDR1 and CDR2 sequences are DFQATT and SNEGSKA (reference sequence).

The V call is TRBV11-2, the J call TRBJ2-7, with a weak D call TRBD1 (5 bases). The CDR3 extends over 15 amino acids. Germline V gene lookup returns CDR1 SGHAT and CDR2 FQNNGV. The V end was cut by 5 bases, the J end by 2 bases, with 16 bases between. CDR3 protein: CASSPSPGPPYEQYF. The CDR3 nucleotides read TGTGCCAGCAGCCCCAGTCCAGGGCCGCCCTACGAGCAGTACTTC.

The chain employs TRBV18 and TRBJ2-3; 8 bases map to TRBD2. Germline trimming cut 1 base from V and 5 bases from J; bases unmatched to any gene: 2. Germline CDR1 KGHSH, CDR2 LQKENI. This CDR3 has 14 residues. CDR3 bases: TGTGCCAGCTCACCACAGCGGGAGATAGATACGCAGTATTTT. This codes for CASSPQREIDTQYF.

V gene TRBV2 combines with J gene TRBJ2-5; D is possibly TRBD2 (5 bases). Germline assignment: CDR1 SNHLY and CDR2 FYNNEI. V lost 5 bases to trimming and J lost 1 base, with 14 bases between them. CDR3 length equals 15 residues. CDR3 protein: CASSPSGNSQETQYF. The CDR3 region has the DNA TGTGCCAGCAGTCCGAGCGGAAACTCCCAAGAGACCCAGTACTTC.

V is TRBV5-1 and J is TRBJ1-2, with 9 bases identical to TRBD1. The CDR3 is 16 amino acids. V shed 1 base, J shed 2 bases, and the junction held 6 bases outside the gene matches. Germline lookup yields CDR1 SGHRS and CDR2 YFSETQ. The CDR3 DNA follows: TGCGCCAGCAGCTTGTCCGCCGGGACAGGGAACTATGGCTACACCTTC. Protein product: CASSLSAGTGNYGYTF. Supplemented by reference TRBV5-1 and TRBJ1-2, the full variable domain reads KAGVTQTPRYLIKTRGQQVTLSCSPISGHRSVSWYQQTPGQGLQFLFEYFSETQRNKGNFPGRFSGRQFSNSRSEMNVSTLELGDSALYLCASSLSAGTGNYGYTFGSGTRLTVV.

This chain uses TRBV15 with TRBJ2-7, with a possible D match to TRBD2 (6 bases). The V gene's germline CDR1 is LNHNV and CDR2 YYDKDF (reference sequence). The CDR3 has 14 residues. V dropped 0 bases and J dropped 6 bases, with 12 bases sitting between them. CDR3 in amino acids: CATSRDLAGREQYF. The CDR3, as DNA: TGTGCCACCAGCAGAGATTTGGCGGGGCGCGAGCAGTACTTC.

The chain combines TRBV7-2 with TRBJ2-7; the match to TRBD2 covers 7 bases. This CDR3 spans 16 amino acids. V gave up 2 bases and J gave up 7 bases; unmatched junction bases: 14. The V gene's germline CDR1 is SGHTA and CDR2 FQGNSA. The CDR3 reads CASSLFRDYRYDEQYF. CDR3 bases: TGTGCCAGCAGCTTATTCCGGGACTACCGATACGATGAGCAGTACTTC.

V and J are TRBV10-3 and TRBJ2-1; 8 nucleotides align to TRBD2. The J segment lost 7 bases and the V segment lost 6 bases, leaving 11 bases of the junction unmatched. CDR3 size: 15 residues. Per the germline V gene, CDR1 is ENHRY and CDR2 is SYGVKD. CDR3 region: CAIRGRSGRQNEQFF. CDR3 bases: TGTGCCATCAGGGGGAGGAGCGGGAGACAGAATGAGCAGTTCTTC.

This clonotype appeared once. This chain links TRBV6-5 with TRBJ2-5; 10 positions agree with TRBD1. CDR3 length: 15 residues. Germline V gives CDR1 MNHEY, CDR2 SVGAGI. V was pared by 6 bases and J by 5 bases, with 9 bases of the junction left unmatched. The CDR3 here is CASSRQGAWPETQYF. The CDR3 nucleotides read TGTGCCAGCAGCCGACAGGGGGCATGGCCCGAGACCCAGTACTTC.

The chain uses TRBV24-1 and TRBJ2-4; D is possibly TRBD1 (5 bases). The J call is in doubt because the DNA end fits TRBJ2-7 better. The CDR3 covers 14 residues. Germline loops: CDR1 KGHDR, CDR2 SFDVKD. CDR3 protein: CATSDAGSTYEQYF. The CDR3 region has the DNA TGTGCCACCAGTGATGCAGGGTCAACCTACGAGCAGTACTTC.

The chain is built from TRBV2 and TRBJ2-7, with D possibly TRBD2 on 6 matching bases. Trimming left V 4 bases short and J 2 bases short, with 18 bases between. This CDR3 has 16 residues. Germline lookup yields CDR1 SNHLY and CDR2 FYNNEI. The CDR3 is CASSVGSAGLAYEQYF. The CDR3 DNA reads TGTGCCAGCAGTGTGGGTTCGGCGGGGCTCGCCTACGAGCAGTACTTC.

Regarding this clonotype: It is likely a read error, because the conserved phenylalanine at the end of the CDR3 is missing. The chain employs TRBV20-1 and TRBJ1-2; 7 bases are shared with TRBD1. The ends lost 5 bases at V and 1 base at J; junction bases unmatched: 4. Germline V gene sequence: CDR1 DFQATT, CDR2 SNEGSKA (reference sequence). The CDR3 extends over 13 amino acids. The CDR3 region has the DNA TGCAGTGCTTCCGGGACAGTTAACTATGGCTACACCGTC. This sequence encodes CSASGTVNYGYTV.

The chain employs TRBV5-1 and TRBJ2-5; 9 bases match TRBD2. The J call may be mistaken, given a closer DNA end match to TRBJ2-7. The CDR3 is 15 amino acids. The germline V gene encodes CDR1 SGHRS and CDR2 YFSETQ. CDR3 in DNA: TGCGCCAGCAGCCGCGCGGCTAGCGGGAACCACGAGCAGTACTTC. This sequence encodes CASSRAASGNHEQYF.

This clonotype was seen only a few times. The chain is built from TRBV29-1 and TRBJ2-7, with TRBD1 matching over 10 bases. The V gene end was trimmed by 7 bases and the J gene end by 3 bases; junction bases not matched to a gene: 12. The CDR3 is made up of 15 amino acids. Germline V gene data show CDR1 as SQVTM and CDR2 as ANQGSEA. The CDR3 loop is CSADTGTGEIYEQYF. CDR3 sequence (DNA): TGCAGCGCGGATACCGGGACAGGGGAAATCTACGAGCAGTACTTC.

This clonotype was seen more than once but under ten times. The chain employs TRBV10-3 and TRBJ2-1; perhaps TRBD2 as D (6 bases). The V gene lost 7 bases and the J gene lost 0 bases, with 7 bases spanning the gap. The length of the CDR3 is 13 residues. CDR1 ENHRY and CDR2 SYGVKD come from the germline V gene. CDR3 sequence reads: CAIKGLSYNEQFF. The CDR3 DNA sequence: TGTGCCATCAAGGGACTCTCCTACAATGAGCAGTTCTTC.

The rearrangement uses TRBV12-3 or TRBV12-4 and TRBJ2-3; D is perhaps TRBD1 or TRBD2 (5 bases each). V dropped 6 bases and J dropped 2 bases, with 15 bases sitting between them. The CDR3 loop spans 15 amino acids. The CDR3 spells CASRSRAGNTDTQYF. CDR3 sequence (DNA): TGTGCCAGCAGATCCAGGGCGGGTAACACAGATACGCAGTATTTT.

The chain employs TRBV5-1 and TRBJ2-5, with D possibly matching TRBD1 (6 bases). Trimming pared 4 bases from V and 0 bases from J, leaving 10 bases between. Germline V gene sequence: CDR1 SGHRS, CDR2 YFSETQ. The CDR3 runs 14 residues. The CDR3 DNA sequence: TGCGCCAGCAGCCACGGACAGTACCAAGAGACCCAGTACTTC. Its protein product is CASSHGQYQETQYF.

This clonotype was found a few times. The chain employs TRBV9 and TRBJ2-7; D perhaps matches TRBD1 (5 bases). Trimming removed 2 bases at V and 0 bases at J, with 9 bases between. The CDR3 has 14 amino acids. Germline loops: CDR1 SGDLS, CDR2 YYNGEE. Here the CDR3 DNA reads TGTGCCAGCAGCGTTGGGGCTACCTCCTACGAGCAGTACTTC. Its translation is CASSVGATSYEQYF. Full variable domain (rest looked up from reference TRBV9 and TRBJ2-7): DSGVTQTPKHLITATGQRVTLRCSPRSGDLSVYWYQQSLDQGLQFLIQYYNGEERAKGNILERFSAQQFPDLHSELNLSSLELGDSALYFCASSVGATSYEQYFGPGTRLTVT.

The chain recombines TRBV20-1 with TRBJ2-5, with 7 positions matching TRBD1. The CDR3 extends over 15 amino acids. Losses at the gene ends were 1 base for V and 4 bases for J; bases not matched to a gene: 9. The V gene's germline CDR1 is DFQATT and CDR2 SNEGSKA (reference sequence). The CDR3 DNA sequence: TGCAGTGCTAGAGGCCGGGACAGAGAATTAGAGACCCAGTACTTC. Translated: CSARGRDRELETQYF.

The table lists this clonotype with a few counts. V gene TRBV9 combines with J gene TRBJ2-7; D gene ambiguous. Trimming shortened V by 7 bases and J by 2 bases, and 7 bases separated the two germline ends. Looked up from germline, CDR1 is SGDLS and CDR2 is YYNGEE. This CDR3 contains 11 residues. Here the CDR3 DNA reads TGTGCCAGCTTCATGACCTACGAGCAGTACTTC. It yields the protein CASFMTYEQYF.

The gene calls are TRBV7-8 and TRBJ2-1; TRBD1 matches 8 bases. The CDR3 spans 18 residues. V trimming: 1 base; J trimming: 2 bases; junction bases outside the gene matches: 10. In germline, CDR1 is SGHVS, CDR2 FQNEAQ. CDR3 nucleotides: TGTGCCAGCAGCTTAGAATCCCGCGGCAGGGGGCCCTACAATGAGCAGTTCTTC. Translating gives CASSLESRGRGPYNEQFF. The variable domain in full, with the rest retrieved from reference TRBV7-8 and TRBJ2-1, is GAGVSQSPRYKVAKRGQDVALRCDPISGHVSLFWYQQALGQGPEFLTYFQNEAQLDKSGLPSDRFFAERPEGSVSTLKIQRTQQEDSAVYLCASSLESRGRGPYNEQFFGPGTRLTVL.